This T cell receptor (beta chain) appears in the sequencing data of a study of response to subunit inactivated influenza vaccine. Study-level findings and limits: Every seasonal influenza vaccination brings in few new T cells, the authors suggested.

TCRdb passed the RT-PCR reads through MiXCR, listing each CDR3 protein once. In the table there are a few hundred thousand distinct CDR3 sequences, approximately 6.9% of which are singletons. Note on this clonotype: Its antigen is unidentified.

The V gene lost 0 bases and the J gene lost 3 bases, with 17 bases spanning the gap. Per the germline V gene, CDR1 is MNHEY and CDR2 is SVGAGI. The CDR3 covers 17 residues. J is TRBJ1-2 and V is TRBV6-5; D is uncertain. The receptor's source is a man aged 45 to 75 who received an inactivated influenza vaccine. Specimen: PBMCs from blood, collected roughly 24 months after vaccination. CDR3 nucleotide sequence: TGTGCCAGCAGTTACTCGTTCGCTGCCTCGGTTCACTATGGCTACACCTTC. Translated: CASSYSFAASVHYGYTF.